Following are 15 T cell receptor beta chains from one sample sequenced in a study of blood T cell repertoires in COVID-19. Generated by immunoSEQ multiplex PCR, the TCRdb table keeps only in-frame clones and is missing some. The sample contains a few hundred thousand clones, around 90% of which appear only once. Sequenced input: PBMCs or T cells enriched from blood (not recorded which). The receptors were sampled from a man aged 25 to 40 who had recovered from COVID-19.

This clone appeared once. The chain joins TRBV5-4 to TRBJ2-2, with D possibly matching TRBD1 (6 bases). This CDR3 comprises 15 residues. V lost 2 bases and J 5 bases, leaving 13 bases between the germline ends. CDR1 is SGHNT and CDR2 is YYREEE in the germline V gene (reference sequence). In DNA form, the CDR3 reads TGTGCCAGCAGCTTCAGGGGCAGTTATACCGGGGAGCTGTTTTTT. This codes for CASSFRGSYTGELFF.

The rearrangement uses TRBV5-1 and TRBJ2-5; 7 bases align to TRBD1. Germline V gene lookup returns CDR1 SGHRS and CDR2 YFSETQ. The CDR3 length is 14 residues. Germline trimming cut 3 bases from V and 6 bases from J; bases unmatched to any gene: 8. The CDR3 region is CASSSGTALQTQYF. In DNA form, the CDR3 reads TGCGCCAGCAGCTCCGGGACAGCTTTACAGACCCAGTACTTC. The full variable domain, with the rest looked up from reference TRBV5-1 and TRBJ2-5, is KAGVTQTPRYLIKTRGQQVTLSCSPISGHRSVSWYQQTPGQGLQFLFEYFSETQRNKGNFPGRFSGRQFSNSRSEMNVSTLELGDSALYLCASSSGTALQTQYFGPGTRLLVL.

The CDR3 reads CASSLDRVPDTQYF. CDR3 DNA: TGTGCCAGCAGCCTCGACAGGGTCCCGGATACGCAGTATTTT. The chain combines TRBV9 with TRBJ2-3, with TRBD1 matching 7 bases. The CDR3 is 14 amino acids. Germline CDR1 reads SGDLS; CDR2 reads YYNGEE. The V gene end was trimmed by 4 bases and the J gene end by 6 bases; junction bases not matched to a gene: 8.

The J gene is TRBJ2-1, the V gene TRBV7-9; the match to TRBD1 covers 12 bases. V dropped 11 bases and J dropped 9; count of bases not matched to a gene: 8. The CDR3 is 13 residues long. CDR1 SEHNR and CDR2 FQNEAQ come from the germline V gene (reference sequence). The CDR3, as DNA: TGTGCCCAGGGACAGGGGGCGCTGGGTGAGCAGTTCTTC. It specifies CAQGQGALGEQFF.

This chain joins TRBV9 and TRBJ2-1; TRBD2 might be the D (5 bases). The V end lost 0 bases, the J end lost 5 bases, and 6 bases lay between the germline ends. From germline, CDR1 is SGDLS and CDR2 YYNGEE. The CDR3 loop spans 13 amino acids. The CDR3 coding sequence is TGTGCCAGCAGCGTAGTAGCGAACAATGAGCAGTTCTTC. It specifies CASSVVANNEQFF. The full variable domain, with the rest looked up from reference TRBV9 and TRBJ2-1, is DSGVTQTPKHLITATGQRVTLRCSPRSGDLSVYWYQQSLDQGLQFLIQYYNGEERAKGNILERFSAQQFPDLHSELNLSSLELGDSALYFCASSVVANNEQFFGPGTRLTVL.

V usage is TRBV5-1 and J usage is TRBJ1-1, with TRBD1 as a possible D gene (6 bases). The ends were cut back, 4 bases at V and 6 bases at J, with 10 bases in the middle. CDR3 length equals 12 residues. Per germline, CDR1 SGHRS and CDR2 YFSETQ. The CDR3 loop is CASSNTGSEAFF. The CDR3 coding sequence is TGCGCCAGCAGCAATACAGGGTCTGAAGCTTTCTTT.

This clone was found a few times. The chain has TRBV5-4 and TRBJ1-2, with 8 bases fitting TRBD1. This CDR3 is 14 amino acids long. Per germline, CDR1 SGHNT and CDR2 YYREEE (reference sequence). J lost 4 bases, V lost 4 bases, and 6 bases had no gene match. The CDR3 DNA follows: TGTGCCAGCAGCATAGACAGGGGCTTCTATGGCTACACCTTC. It codes for CASSIDRGFYGYTF.

The gene calls are TRBV19 and TRBJ2-7, with 9 positions matching TRBD2. CDR3 size: 15 residues. V dropped 5 bases and J dropped 3; count of bases not matched to a gene: 8. In germline, CDR1 is LNHDA, CDR2 SQIVND (reference sequence). The CDR3: CASSVSGTSFYEQYF. The DNA for the CDR3 is TGTGCCAGTAGTGTTAGCGGGACTAGCTTCTACGAGCAGTACTTC.

This rearrangement joins TRBV9 to TRBJ1-1; D not resolved. Germline CDR1 and CDR2: SGDLS and YYNGEE. CDR3 size: 13 residues. The V end lost 3 bases, the J end lost 2 bases, and 8 bases lay between the germline ends. As DNA, the CDR3 is TGTGCCAGCAGCGGATCAGTAAACACTGAAGCTTTCTTT. It translates to CASSGSVNTEAFF. The entire variable domain, with the rest obtained from reference TRBV9 and TRBJ1-1, is as follows: DSGVTQTPKHLITATGQRVTLRCSPRSGDLSVYWYQQSLDQGLQFLIQYYNGEERAKGNILERFSAQQFPDLHSELNLSSLELGDSALYFCASSGSVNTEAFFGQGTRLTVV.

The V gene is TRBV10-3, the J gene TRBJ1-3; 10 bases map to TRBD1. Germline CDR1 and CDR2: ENHRY and SYGVKD. V gave up 10 bases and J gave up 4 bases; unmatched junction bases: 7. The CDR3 is made up of 14 amino acids. CDR3 DNA: TGTGCCACCAGGACAGGGGGATTAGGAAACACCATATATTTT. It encodes CATRTGGLGNTIYF.

The V gene is TRBV6-6, the J gene TRBJ2-7; 7 bases map to TRBD2. Germline loops: CDR1 MNHNY, CDR2 SVGAGI (reference sequence). This CDR3 region has 15 residues. Trimming took 0 bases from V and 2 from J; bases not matched to a gene: 4. The CDR3 region is CASSYSPGGPYEQYF. CDR3 DNA: TGTGCCAGCAGTTACTCACCGGGAGGCCCCTACGAGCAGTACTTC.

The J gene is TRBJ1-1, the V gene TRBV2; D gene ambiguous. CDR1 and CDR2 (germline): SNHLY, FYNNEI. CDR3 length: 12 residues. V was pared by 7 bases and J by 3 bases, with 9 bases between. This CDR3 is CASTEDHTEAFF. CDR3 nucleotides: TGTGCCAGCACAGAGGATCACACTGAAGCTTTCTTT.

V usage is TRBV5-5 and J usage is TRBJ1-2; D unclear. This CDR3 contains 14 residues. Trimming removed 2 bases at V and 2 bases at J, with 10 bases between. From germline, CDR1 is SGHKS and CDR2 YYEKEE (reference sequence). CDR3 coding DNA: TGTGCCAGCAGCTTTATTCAAACAAACTATGGCTACACCTTC. Its translation: CASSFIQTNYGYTF. Based on the CDR3 plus reference TRBV5-5 and TRBJ1-2, the full variable domain is DAGVTQSPTHLIKTRGQQVTLRCSPISGHKSVSWYQQVLGQGPQFIFQYYEKEERGRGNFPDRFSARQFPNYSSELNVNALLLGDSALYLCASSFIQTNYGYTFGSGTRLTVV.

The chain couples TRBV27 to TRBJ2-7; 8 bases are a match to TRBD1. The CDR3 loop spans 13 amino acids. The trim removed 8 bases at V and 3 bases at J, leaving 6 bases unmatched. CDR1 and CDR2 (germline): MNHEY, SMNVEV (reference sequence). DNA for the CDR3: TGTGCCAGCCCCCTGGACAGGGACTACGAGCAGTACTTC. Its protein product is CASPLDRDYEQYF.

The gene calls are TRBV29-1 and TRBJ2-5; the match to TRBD1 covers 8 bases. This CDR3 contains 16 residues. Germline values: CDR1 SQVTM, CDR2 ANQGSEA. The V gene end was trimmed by 7 bases and the J gene end by 1 base; junction bases not matched to a gene: 14. The CDR3 loop is CSAKLQGAISQETQYF. The DNA of the CDR3 is TGCAGCGCAAAACTCCAGGGGGCTATCTCCCAAGAGACCCAGTACTTC.